The following is a T cell receptor beta chain sequence with its context. The CDR3 is 14 amino acids. Germline CDR1 SGHAT, CDR2 FQDESV (reference sequence). The germline V and J ends were trimmed by 5 bases and 3 bases, with 13 bases remaining between them. As handled by the study authors: Using reference gene primer amplification, nucleated cell counts were estimated. This table comes from immunoSEQ multiplex PCR, and its TCRdb copy is limited to in-frame clones, with some not included. V and J calls and clone size follow that table, whereas D and trimming were derived from the DNA. This table has roughly 100,000 clones, approximately 90% appearing once. The record originates from a study of blood T cell repertoires in COVID-19. Study-level background: PBMCs, B-cell-depleted T cells, or T cells were the source of the cDNA or gDNA that made up the material.

Sequencing was carried out using peripheral blood. This TCR was sampled from a woman aged 50 to 65 with COVID-19, enrolled during active disease. The chain has TRBV11-1 and TRBJ1-1; D gene ambiguous. The chain's CDR3 is CASSPYGPDTEAFF. CDR3 nucleotides: TGTGCCAGCAGCCCCTACGGTCCGGACACTGAAGCTTTCTTT.